Listed below are T cell receptor beta chains from one sample, sequenced in a study of molecular identifiers for immune sequencing clone quantification. A single record per CDR3 protein comes from TCRdb applying MiXCR to the PCR reads. The profile shows approximately 550,000 distinct CDR3 sequences, roughly 25% of them singletons. Sequenced material: naive CD8+ T cells from blood, with Jurkat cell RNA spiked in. Receptor source: a human donor in good health. Some libraries in this study had Jurkat cell RNA spiked in. Each CDR3 is given with its conserved first and last residue. D genes are given only for firm matches. Where a row states a size, it is once, few, many or the class of an expanded clone; other rows omit it.

D: NA; J: TRBJ2-5; V: TRBV2; size: NA; CDR3: CASDGAGTGTQYF; DNA: TGTGCCAGTGACGGGGCAGGGACGGGGACCCAGTACTTC
D: NA; J: TRBJ1-5; V: TRBV12-3/TRBV12-4; size: few; CDR3: CASSFGYSNQPQHF; DNA: TGTGCCAGCAGTTTTGGATATAGCAATCAGCCCCAGCATTTT
D: NA; J: TRBJ1-4; V: TRBV3-1; size: NA; CDR3: CASSQAGKDEKLFF; DNA: TGTGCCAGCAGCCAAGCAGGAAAGGATGAAAAACTGTTTTTT
D: TRBD2; J: TRBJ2-7; V: TRBV7-9; size: many; CDR3: CASSLALADPGEQYF; DNA: TGTGCCAGCAGCTTAGCACTAGCGGACCCGGGGGAGCAGTACTTC
D: TRBD1; J: TRBJ1-4; V: TRBV9; size: NA; CDR3: CAGSVTGQGSLEKLFF; DNA: TGTGCCGGCAGCGTAACCGGACAGGGAAGTTTAGAAAAACTGTTTTTT
D: TRBD1; J: TRBJ2-7; V: TRBV9; size: NA; CDR3: CASSVDRDRGRHEQYF; DNA: TGTGCCAGCAGCGTCGACCGGGACAGGGGTAGACACGAGCAGTACTTC
D: TRBD1; J: TRBJ1-5; V: TRBV12-3/TRBV12-4; size: few; CDR3: CASKLDRGLHQPQHF; DNA: TGTGCCAGCAAACTTGACAGGGGGCTTCATCAGCCCCAGCATTTT
D: NA; J: TRBJ1-6; V: TRBV20-1; size: many; CDR3: CSARDRGQNNSPLHF; DNA: TGCAGTGCTAGAGATCGAGGACAGAATAATTCACCCCTCCACTTT
D: NA; J: TRBJ2-1; V: TRBV3-1; size: few; CDR3: CASSLGGGILVASPFF; DNA: TGTGCCAGCAGCCTGGGAGGGGGTATTCTGGTCGCCTCCCCCTTCTTC
D: NA; J: TRBJ1-2; V: TRBV20-1; size: NA; CDR3: CSARGQSNYGYTF; DNA: TGCAGTGCTAGAGGACAGAGTAACTATGGCTACACCTTC
D: TRBD1; J: TRBJ2-5; V: TRBV7-9; size: few; CDR3: CASRSTGGETQYF; DNA: TGTGCCAGCAGATCGACAGGGGGAGAGACCCAGTACTTC
D: NA; J: TRBJ2-5; V: TRBV9; size: many; CDR3: CASSPGELAYQETQYF; DNA: TGTGCCAGCAGCCCCGGGGAATTAGCGTATCAAGAGACCCAGTACTTC
D: TRBD1; J: TRBJ1-1; V: TRBV13; size: NA; CDR3: CASSSQSGQGFLTEAFF; DNA: TGTGCCAGCAGCTCTCAGTCGGGACAGGGTTTCTTGACTGAAGCTTTCTTT
D: NA; J: TRBJ2-1; V: TRBV29-1; size: many; CDR3: CSFGRWHEQFF; DNA: TGCAGCTTCGGCCGTTGGCATGAGCAGTTCTTC
D: TRBD1; J: TRBJ2-5; V: TRBV7-6; size: NA; CDR3: CASTYQQGAGEAQYF; DNA: TGTGCCAGCACCTACCAACAGGGGGCTGGAGAGGCCCAGTACTTC
D: NA; J: TRBJ1-3; V: TRBV30; size: few; CDR3: CAWSGALSGNTMYF; DNA: TGTGCCTGGAGCGGGGCCCTCTCTGGAAACACCATGTATTTT
D: NA; J: TRBJ2-2; V: TRBV7-9; size: few; CDR3: CASRSHAGELFF; DNA: TGTGCCAGCAGATCCCATGCCGGGGAGCTGTTTTTT
D: TRBD2; J: TRBJ2-5; V: TRBV23-1; size: NA; CDR3: CASSQYRLASGGHPLETQYF; DNA: TGCGCCAGCAGTCAATATCGGTTGGCTAGCGGGGGGCACCCCCTAGAGACCCAGTACTTC
D: TRBD2; J: TRBJ2-3; V: TRBV12-3/TRBV12-4; size: NA; CDR3: CASSLNPPTSGDGDTQYF; DNA: TGTGCCAGCAGTTTAAACCCCCCCACTAGCGGGGATGGGGATACGCAGTATTTT
D: TRBD1; J: TRBJ2-7; V: TRBV29-1; size: few; CDR3: CSVVGTGGCEQYF; DNA: TGCAGCGTTGTCGGGACAGGGGGCTGCGAGCAGTACTTC
D: NA; J: TRBJ1-5; V: TRBV19; size: NA; CDR3: CASSMMGGNQPQHF; DNA: TGTGCCAGTAGTATGATGGGTGGCAATCAGCCCCAGCATTTT
D: NA; J: TRBJ2-7; V: TRBV30; size: few; CDR3: CAWSLAGGEQYF; DNA: TGTGCCTGGAGCCTAGCCGGGGGCGAGCAGTACTTC
D: NA; J: TRBJ2-5; V: TRBV4-1; size: NA; CDR3: CASSQDALGETQYF; DNA: TGCGCCAGCAGCCAAGATGCGCTAGGGGAGACCCAGTACTTC
D: NA; J: TRBJ2-1; V: TRBV30; size: many; CDR3: CAWRPGAMDEQFF; DNA: TGTGCCTGGAGACCGGGGGCCATGGATGAGCAGTTCTTC
D: NA; J: TRBJ2-1; V: TRBV7-2; size: few; CDR3: CASSLAGAGGDEQFF; DNA: TGTGCCAGCAGCTTAGCAGGGGCCGGGGGCGATGAGCAGTTCTTC
D: TRBD1; J: TRBJ1-1; V: TRBV30; size: NA; CDR3: CASVDRGPEALF; DNA: TGTGCCTCCGTGGACAGGGGGCCCGAAGCTCTCTTT
D: NA; J: TRBJ2-7; V: TRBV4-1; size: few; CDR3: CASSPPEGRGYEQYF; DNA: TGCGCCAGCAGCCCGCCGGAAGGACGGGGCTACGAGCAGTACTTC
D: NA; J: TRBJ2-2; V: TRBV11-3; size: NA; CDR3: CASRFGGTGELFF; DNA: TGTGCCAGCAGATTTGGGGGGACCGGGGAGCTGTTTTTT
D: NA; J: TRBJ2-2; V: TRBV5-1; size: few; CDR3: CASSWGPNTGELFF; DNA: TGCGCCAGCAGTTGGGGACCGAACACCGGGGAGCTGTTTTTT
D: NA; J: TRBJ1-1; V: TRBV7-9; size: many; CDR3: CASSPPNTEAFF; DNA: TGTGCCAGCAGCCCACCGAACACTGAAGCTTTCTTT
D: NA; J: TRBJ2-3; V: TRBV24-1; size: NA; CDR3: CATSGSTGDGFADTQYF; DNA: TGTGCCACCAGTGGTTCGACGGGGGATGGCTTCGCAGATACGCAGTATTTT
D: NA; J: TRBJ2-3; V: TRBV7-9; size: NA; CDR3: CASSFLLGSRSGTDTQYF; DNA: TGTGCCAGCAGCTTCTTGCTTGGGTCCCGATCGGGCACAGATACGCAGTATTTT
D: TRBD2; J: TRBJ2-3; V: TRBV30; size: few; CDR3: CAWSVKRGARTDTQYF; DNA: TGTGCCTGGAGTGTAAAGCGGGGGGCCCGCACAGATACGCAGTATTTT
D: NA; J: TRBJ2-1; V: TRBV7-9; size: NA; CDR3: CASSSTIYNEQFF; DNA: TGTGCCAGCAGCTCCACCATCTACAATGAGCAGTTCTTC
D: TRBD2; J: TRBJ2-1; V: TRBV29-1; size: few; CDR3: CSVEEGGEQFF; DNA: TGCAGCGTTGAGGAGGGAGGGGAGCAGTTCTTC
D: NA; J: TRBJ1-5; V: TRBV28; size: NA; CDR3: CASSLVGYYDQLQHF; DNA: TGTGCCAGCAGTTTGGTCGGTTACTACGATCAGCTCCAGCATTTT
D: NA; J: TRBJ2-2; V: TRBV5-1; size: NA; CDR3: CASSFVSVNGELFF; DNA: TGCGCCAGCAGCTTCGTGTCTGTCAACGGGGAGCTGTTTTTT
D: NA; J: TRBJ2-2; V: TRBV2; size: few; CDR3: CASSEGRLTTRTGELFF; DNA: TGTGCCAGCTCCGAGGGGAGGCTAACAACTAGAACCGGGGAGCTGTTTTTT
D: NA; J: TRBJ2-7; V: TRBV11-2; size: NA; CDR3: CASSSAPSDVNEQYF; DNA: TGTGCCAGCAGCTCCGCCCCTAGCGACGTCAACGAGCAGTACTTC
D: NA; J: TRBJ2-5; V: TRBV11-3; size: few; CDR3: CASSPAEGRVVETQYF; DNA: TGTGCCAGCAGCCCAGCAGAAGGCCGGGTGGTTGAGACCCAGTACTTC
D: NA; J: TRBJ2-7; V: TRBV6-6; size: NA; CDR3: CATSEGLASYKQYF; DNA: TGTGCCACGAGTGAGGGACTGGCGTCCTACAAGCAGTACTTC
D: NA; J: TRBJ2-7; V: TRBV28; size: few; CDR3: CASSPWDNTYEQYF; DNA: TGTGCCAGCAGTCCGTGGGACAACACCTACGAGCAGTACTTC
D: NA; J: TRBJ2-7; V: TRBV7-8; size: many; CDR3: CASSYWPGGDIRLSEQYF; DNA: TGTGCCAGCAGCTATTGGCCCGGCGGGGACATAAGACTGAGCGAGCAGTACTTC
D: NA; J: TRBJ2-7; V: TRBV6-5; size: NA; CDR3: CASSYSSRSNPSYEQYF; DNA: TGTGCCAGCAGTTACTCGAGTAGGTCCAATCCCTCCTACGAGCAGTACTTC
D: NA; J: TRBJ1-1; V: TRBV5-8; size: few; CDR3: CASSLESGTRSGAFF; DNA: TGTGCCAGCAGCTTGGAAAGCGGGACAAGGTCTGGGGCTTTCTTT
D: TRBD2; J: TRBJ2-7; V: TRBV7-9; size: NA; CDR3: CASSPRSGAPYEQYF; DNA: TGTGCCAGCAGCCCAAGGAGCGGGGCCCCCTACGAGCAGTACTTC
D: TRBD1; J: TRBJ2-7; V: TRBV11-2; size: few; CDR3: CASSSDRVIYEQYF; DNA: TGTGCCAGCAGCTCGGACAGGGTTATTTACGAGCAGTACTTC
D: NA; J: TRBJ1-1; V: TRBV6-1; size: many; CDR3: CASIDESEGPRNTEAFF; DNA: TGTGCCAGCATTGATGAGTCGGAGGGGCCCAGGAACACTGAAGCTTTCTTT
D: NA; J: TRBJ2-7; V: TRBV4-2; size: many; CDR3: CASSHTRAAYEQYF; DNA: TGTGCCAGCAGCCACACGCGGGCGGCCTACGAGCAGTACTTC
D: NA; J: TRBJ2-3; V: TRBV2; size: few; CDR3: CATDTSTDTQYF; DNA: TGTGCCACCGACACTAGCACAGATACGCAGTATTTT